A single sample is the source of the 13 T cell receptor beta chains below, sequenced in a study of shared clonotypes between healthy human individuals. TCRdb keeps only in-frame clones here, not all; method: immunoSEQ multiplex PCR. Of some 900,000 clones in the sample, less than 85% are singletons; the top ten hold around 1.5%. Specimen: memory CD4+ T cells sorted from blood. The subset denotes: CD45RA-negative fraction. The receptors shown here come from a man aged 18 to 30 in good health.

The rearrangement joins TRBV9 to TRBJ2-7, with a weak D call TRBD2 (6 bases). The CDR3 covers 14 residues. Trimming left V 1 base short and J 2 bases short, with 10 bases between. The germline V gene has CDR1 SGDLS and CDR2 YYNGEE. CDR3 loop: CASSVTASAYEQYF. The CDR3 nucleotides read TGTGCCAGCAGCGTAACGGCTAGCGCCTACGAGCAGTACTTC. The full variable domain, its missing parts supplied by reference TRBV9 and TRBJ2-7, is DSGVTQTPKHLITATGQRVTLRCSPRSGDLSVYWYQQSLDQGLQFLIQYYNGEERAKGNILERFSAQQFPDLHSELNLSSLELGDSALYFCASSVTASAYEQYFGPGTRLTVT.

This clone was seen once. The chain employs TRBV5-1 and TRBJ1-2; a weak D match, TRBD1 (6 bases). Looked up from germline, CDR1 is SGHRS and CDR2 is YFSETQ. This CDR3 is built from 13 residues. Deletions cut 4 bases from V and 5 bases from J, with 12 bases between. This chain's CDR3 is CASSTDRLYGYTF. The CDR3 nucleotides read TGCGCCAGCAGCACTGACAGGCTGTATGGCTACACCTTC.

The V and J genes are TRBV9 and TRBJ2-2; possibly TRBD2 for D (6 bases). Trimming pared 4 bases from V and 7 bases from J, leaving 8 bases between. Germline assignment: CDR1 SGDLS and CDR2 YYNGEE. CDR3 size: 12 residues. The CDR3 sequence: CASSLASGELFF. The DNA of the CDR3 is TGTGCCAGCAGCCTAGCGAGCGGGGAGCTGTTTTTT.

The genes are TRBV7-9 and TRBJ1-6, with 8 bases identical to TRBD1. The germline CDR1 and CDR2 sequences are SEHNR and FQNEAQ (reference sequence). After removal of 5 bases from V and 7 bases from J, the junction contained 13 bases not matched to a gene. The CDR3 is made up of 17 amino acids. The DNA for the CDR3 is TGTGCCAGCAGCCGCCTGACAGGGGATGGGGGAAATTCACCCCTCCACTTT. Amino acids: CASSRLTGDGGNSPLHF.

The rearrangement joins TRBV10-3 to TRBJ2-1, with D possibly being TRBD2 (6 bases). This CDR3 has 16 residues. The germline V and J ends were trimmed by 0 bases and 5 bases, with 14 bases remaining between them. CDR1 is ENHRY, CDR2 SYGVKD, per germline. CDR3 DNA sequence: TGTGCCATCAGTGAGTCTCTATCTGGACTACACAATGAGCAGTTCTTC. It encodes CAISESLSGLHNEQFF.

With respect to this clone: The same CDR3 can be traced to other DNA sequences in this sample. The chain employs TRBV5-1 and TRBJ2-3; possibly TRBD1 for D (6 bases). Between the trimmed V and J ends, which lost 0 bases and 0 bases, there was a span of 8 bases. CDR1 and CDR2 from the germline V gene are SGHRS and YFSETQ. CDR3 size: 15 residues. CDR3 amino acids: CASSLGQVSTDTQYF. The CDR3 DNA is TGCGCCAGCAGCTTGGGACAGGTTAGCACAGATACGCAGTATTTT.

V usage is TRBV6-5 and J usage is TRBJ1-3; D is possibly TRBD1 (5 bases). Germline values: CDR1 MNHEY, CDR2 SVGAGI. Trimming stripped 6 bases from V and 4 bases from J, with 13 bases between. CDR3 length: 14 amino acids. CDR3 nucleotides: TGTGCCAGCAGCCAGGGATTGGGAGGAAACACCATATATTTT. Encoded protein: CASSQGLGGNTIYF.

In this sample, this clone turned up a few times. The chain joins TRBV4-2 to TRBJ1-4; D gene unclear. Trimming removed 4 bases at V and 7 bases at J, with 10 bases between. CDR1 is LGHNA and CDR2 is YNFKEQ in the germline V gene. CDR3 size: 13 residues. CDR3 sequence (DNA): TGTGCCAGCAGCCCACTTTGGAGTGAAAAACTGTTTTTT. Residues: CASSPLWSEKLFF.

The count of this clone is one. The chain has TRBV7-8 and TRBJ2-5, with TRBD1 matching 7 bases. Losses at the gene ends were 4 bases for V and 0 bases for J; bases not matched to a gene: 5. This CDR3 is 15 amino acids long. Germline CDR1 is SGHVS and CDR2 is FQNEAQ. CDR3 bases: TGTGCCAGCAGCTCCGGACAGGCGTACCAAGAGACCCAGTACTTC. Protein sequence: CASSSGQAYQETQYF.

The chain is built from TRBV7-8 and TRBJ2-7, with D perhaps matching TRBD1 (5 bases). V was trimmed by 0 bases and J by 4 bases, leaving 13 bases between them. Germline V gene lookup returns CDR1 SGHVS and CDR2 FQNEAQ. This CDR3 has 15 amino acids. CDR3 amino acids: CASSLARTRGYEQYF. In nucleotides, the CDR3 is TGTGCCAGCAGCTTAGCCCGGACAAGGGGATACGAGCAGTACTTC.

The V gene is TRBV4-3, the J gene TRBJ2-2, with 9 positions matching TRBD1. V was pared by 0 bases and J by 4 bases, with 3 bases of the junction left unmatched. The CDR3 loop spans 16 amino acids. Germline-derived CDR1 and CDR2 are LGHNA and YSLEER. CDR3 in DNA: TGCGCCAGCAGCCAAGAAACAGGGGGCATCACCGGGGAGCTGTTTTTT. Translated, it gives CASSQETGGITGELFF.

The chain is built from TRBV13 and TRBJ1-2; tentative D call: TRBD1 (5 bases). The CDR3 spans 16 residues. Trimming stripped 3 bases from V and 2 bases from J, with 16 bases between. Looked up from germline, CDR1 is PRHDT and CDR2 is FYEKMQ (reference sequence). This CDR3 is CASSLPPSGPNYGYTF. The CDR3 DNA reads as TGTGCCAGCAGCTTGCCACCCTCGGGACCGAACTATGGCTACACCTTC.

In this sample, this clone turned up a few times. This chain connects TRBV7-3 to TRBJ1-1; TRBD1 is a possible D gene (5 bases). CDR1 is SGHTA, CDR2 FQGTGA, per germline. The CDR3 has 15 amino acids. The V end was cut by 5 bases, the J end by 2 bases, with 15 bases between. The CDR3 DNA reads TGTGCCAGCAGCCTAGGACATATCCCCAACACTGAAGCTTTCTTT. It codes for CASSLGHIPNTEAFF. Complete variable domain (other parts from reference TRBV7-3 and TRBJ1-1): GAGVSQTPSNKVTEKGKYVELRCDPISGHTALYWYRQSLGQGPEFLIYFQGTGAADDSGLPNDRFFAVRPEGSVSTLKIQRTERGDSAVYLCASSLGHIPNTEAFFGQGTRLTVV.